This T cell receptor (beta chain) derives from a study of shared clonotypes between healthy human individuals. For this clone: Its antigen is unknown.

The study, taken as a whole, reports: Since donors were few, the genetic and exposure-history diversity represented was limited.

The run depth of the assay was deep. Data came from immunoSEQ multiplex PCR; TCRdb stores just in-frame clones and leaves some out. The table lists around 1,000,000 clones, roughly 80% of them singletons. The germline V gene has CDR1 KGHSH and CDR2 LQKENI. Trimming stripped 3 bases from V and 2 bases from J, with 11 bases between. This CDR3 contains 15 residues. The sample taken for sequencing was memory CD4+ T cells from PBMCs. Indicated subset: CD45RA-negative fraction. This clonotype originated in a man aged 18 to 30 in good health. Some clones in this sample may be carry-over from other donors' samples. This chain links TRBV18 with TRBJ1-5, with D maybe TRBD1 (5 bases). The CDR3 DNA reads TGTGCCAGCTCACCTCCAGGGTTTGGCAATCAGCCCCAGCATTTT. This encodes CASSPPGFGNQPQHF.